These 21 T cell receptor beta chains originate from one sample sequenced in a study of cytomegalovirus exposure and HLA in healthy donors. The PCR used 60 Vbeta and 13 Jbeta primers. Here immunoSEQ multiplex PCR was the method, and the copy in TCRdb shows in-frame clones only, minus some. This table has about 130,000 clones, approximately 80% appearing once. The sample was PBMCs. All receptors derive from a girl under 10 years old in good health and CMV-seronegative.

This rearrangement joins TRBV6-5 to TRBJ2-1; D perhaps matches TRBD2 (5 bases). Trimming stripped 4 bases from V and 7 bases from J, with 8 bases between. Germline CDR1 is MNHEY and CDR2 is SVGAGI. This CDR3 is 12 amino acids long. In DNA, the CDR3 is TGTGCCAGCAGTTCCGGACTGAATGAGCAGTTCTTC. Translating it yields CASSSGLNEQFF.

A few counts support this clone. The chain combines TRBV25-1 with TRBJ2-7; TRBD2 might be the D (7 bases). V lost 6 bases, J lost 3 bases, and 21 bases lay in between. Germline V lookup: CDR1 MGHDK, CDR2 SYGVNS. The CDR3 contains 16 residues. CDR3 sequence: CASSPPQQGGNYEQYF. The DNA for the CDR3 is TGTGCCAGCAGCCCCCCTCAACAGGGAGGGAACTACGAGCAGTACTTC.

This chain uses TRBV5-1 with TRBJ2-1; 8 nucleotides line up with TRBD1. CDR3 length equals 14 residues. Germline V gives CDR1 SGHRS, CDR2 YFSETQ. Trimming cost V 0 bases and J 7 bases; bases outside gene matches: 3. The CDR3 sequence: CASSLVRGLNEQFF. The DNA for the CDR3 is TGCGCCAGCAGCTTGGTCAGGGGGCTTAATGAGCAGTTCTTC.

The genes are TRBV28 and TRBJ2-1, with TRBD1 matching over 9 bases. V shed 8 bases, J shed 8 bases, and the junction held 7 bases outside the gene matches. The CDR3 runs to 13 residues. Germline loops: CDR1 MDHEN, CDR2 SYDVKM. CDR3 amino acids: CASQQGARDEQFF. DNA for the CDR3: TGTGCCAGCCAACAGGGGGCTAGGGATGAGCAGTTCTTC.

The V and J genes are TRBV7-2 and TRBJ2-5; 7 bases are shared with TRBD2. Trimming cost V 1 base and J 0 bases; bases outside gene matches: 8. CDR1 and CDR2 from the germline V gene are SGHTA and FQGNSA. The CDR3 runs to 17 residues. CDR3 sequence reads: CASSLGERGVYQETQYF. The DNA of the CDR3 is TGTGCCAGCAGCTTAGGCGAGCGGGGTGTGTACCAAGAGACCCAGTACTTC. Combining the CDR3 with reference TRBV7-2 and TRBJ2-5 gives the whole variable domain GAGVSQSPSNKVTEKGKDVELRCDPISGHTALYWYRQSLGQGLEFLIYFQGNSAPDKSGLPSDRFSAERTGGSVSTLTIQRTQQEDSAVYLCASSLGERGVYQETQYFGPGTRLLVL.

The chain joins TRBV28 to TRBJ2-7, with D possibly TRBD2 on 5 matching bases. This CDR3 region has 14 residues. Germline V CDR1 and CDR2: MDHEN, SYDVKM. Trimming shortened V by 6 bases and J by 7 bases, and 19 bases separated the two germline ends. CDR3 nucleotide sequence: TGTGCCAGCAGAAAACGACGGGCTGACTATGAGCAGTACTTC. Translating it yields CASRKRRADYEQYF.

V gene TRBV30 combines with J gene TRBJ2-3; a possible D gene is TRBD1 (6 bases). The V gene's germline CDR1 is GTSNPN and CDR2 SVGIG (reference sequence). This CDR3 spans 13 amino acids. Between the trimmed V and J ends, which lost 3 bases and 9 bases, there was a span of 16 bases. CDR3 protein: CAWRTTGPRTQYF. CDR3 nucleotides: TGTGCCTGGAGGACGACAGGACCAAGGACGCAGTATTTT.

This clone has only a few counts. This chain connects TRBV25-1 to TRBJ2-7; D is unresolved. CDR1 is MGHDK, CDR2 SYGVNS, per germline. The length of the CDR3 is 15 residues. The V and J ends lost 2 bases and 0 bases respectively, with 11 bases between them. DNA of the CDR3: TGTGCCAGCAGTGAAGAACAGAAGGACTCCTACGAGCAGTACTTC. Encoded protein: CASSEEQKDSYEQYF.

The rearrangement links TRBV11-3 to TRBJ1-1; perhaps TRBD1 as D (5 bases). Per the germline V gene, CDR1 is SGHNT and CDR2 is YENEEA. Trimming pared 7 bases from V and 3 bases from J, leaving 12 bases between. This CDR3 has 13 amino acids. The CDR3: CASKGREDTEAFF. In DNA form, the CDR3 reads TGTGCCAGCAAGGGGAGGGAGGACACTGAAGCTTTCTTT.

The chain has TRBV29-1 and TRBJ2-6; 7 bases align to TRBD1. The V gene end was trimmed by 4 bases and the J gene end by 2 bases; junction bases not matched to a gene: 5. The germline CDR1 and CDR2 sequences are SQVTM and ANQGSEA. CDR3 length: 15 amino acids. CDR3 nucleotides: TGCAGCGTTGTAGTAGGGGGCGCTGGGGCCAACGTCCTGACTTTC. Amino acids: CSVVVGGAGANVLTF.

This clone was detected once. This chain uses TRBV7-9 with TRBJ2-5, with D possibly being TRBD1 (5 bases). The J call may be incorrect, as the DNA end agrees better with TRBJ2-7. CDR3 size: 11 residues. From germline, CDR1 is SEHNR and CDR2 FQNEAQ (reference sequence). CDR3 sequence reads: CARQPSYEQYF. The CDR3 DNA sequence: TGTGCTAGACAGCCCTCCTACGAGCAGTACTTC.

The chain recombines TRBV21-1 with TRBJ2-5; the D call in the table, TRBD2, was not verified against the DNA. TRBV21-1 is annotated as a pseudogene. The CDR3 totals 16 residues. The CDR3 nucleotides read TGTGCCAGCAGCAAAGCGCAACAGCGGGGGCCGGGGACCCAGTACTTC. Protein: CASSKAQQRGPGTQYF.

In DNA, the CDR3 is TGTGCCAGCAGCTTTCTAGCGGGGATGGCGGAGACCCAGTACTTC. Protein product: CASSFLAGMAETQYF. The rearrangement links TRBV5-4 to TRBJ2-5; 9 bases align to TRBD2. Germline V gene lookup returns CDR1 SGHNT and CDR2 YYREEE (reference sequence). V lost 2 bases, J lost 5 bases, and 7 bases stayed unmatched. This CDR3 has 15 amino acids.

The chain couples TRBV2 to TRBJ1-4; no clear D gene. Germline loops: CDR1 SNHLY, CDR2 FYNNEI. Deletions cut 6 bases from V and 5 bases from J, with 16 bases between. This CDR3 contains 15 residues. CDR3 sequence reads: CASRDSGIPNEKLFF. The CDR3 DNA reads as TGTGCCAGCAGGGATTCCGGGATCCCGAATGAAAAACTGTTTTTT.

This clone was counted a single time. V usage is TRBV7-9 and J usage is TRBJ2-2, with D perhaps TRBD2 (6 bases). Germline CDR1 and CDR2: SEHNR and FQNEAQ (reference sequence). V was trimmed by 6 bases and J by 6 bases, leaving 20 bases between them. This CDR3 comprises 16 residues. The CDR3 here is CASSYRGQGGAGELFF. DNA of the CDR3: TGTGCCAGCAGTTACCGTGGGCAGGGAGGCGCCGGGGAGCTGTTTTTT.

In the case of this clone: The sample contains more than one DNA sequence encoding this CDR3. The CDR3 loop is CAWSQGAGYGYTF. Here the CDR3 DNA reads TGTGCCTGGAGTCAAGGGGCTGGCTATGGCTACACCTTC. This chain joins TRBV30 and TRBJ1-2; weak D call: TRBD1 (5 bases). This CDR3 is built from 13 residues. Trimming stripped 2 bases from V and 4 bases from J, with 11 bases between. The V gene's germline CDR1 is GTSNPN and CDR2 SVGIG (reference sequence).

The rearrangement links TRBV4-2 to TRBJ2-1, with D possibly TRBD2 on 6 matching bases. CDR3 length: 14 residues. Germline V lookup: CDR1 LGHNA, CDR2 YNFKEQ. Trimming cost V 0 bases and J 9 bases, with 12 bases left between them. In nucleotides, the CDR3 is TGTGCCAGCAGCCAAGATAACGGGCGGGGTGAGCAGTTCTTC. This translates into CASSQDNGRGEQFF.

The chain recombines TRBV7-2 with TRBJ2-3, with D unclear. This CDR3 is built from 13 residues. V was trimmed by 5 bases and J by 3 bases, leaving 9 bases between them. Germline lookup yields CDR1 SGHTA and CDR2 FQGNSA. The CDR3 spells CASSPLYTDTQYF. CDR3 bases: TGTGCCAGCAGCCCACTCTATACAGATACGCAGTATTTT.

CDR3 sequence: CSVVSQGSEKLFF. In DNA, the CDR3 is TGCAGCGTTGTGAGTCAGGGAAGTGAAAAACTGTTTTTT. The chain recombines TRBV29-1 with TRBJ1-4, with TRBD1 as a possible D gene (5 bases). The V gene lost 4 bases and the J gene lost 7 bases, with 13 bases spanning the gap. This CDR3 has 13 amino acids. From germline, CDR1 is SQVTM and CDR2 ANQGSEA.

The sample holds one count of this clone. The chain combines TRBV6-1 with TRBJ2-3; 7 positions match TRBD1. Looked up from germline, CDR1 is MNHNS and CDR2 is SASEGT. V dropped 6 bases and J dropped 2; count of bases not matched to a gene: 2. CDR3 length: 13 residues. CDR3 sequence (DNA): TGTGCCAGCAGAGACAGGGCCACAGATACGCAGTATTTT. It codes for CASRDRATDTQYF.

This clone was detected only once. The chain is built from TRBV2 and TRBJ2-3; TRBD2 aligns across 9 bases. Trimming took 7 bases from V and 4 from J; bases not matched to a gene: 9. This CDR3 has 15 residues. From germline, CDR1 is SNHLY and CDR2 FYNNEI. The CDR3 bases are TGTGCCAGCATCCCGCGGGAGGGCCCCCCAGATACGCAGTATTTT. Translated: CASIPREGPPDTQYF.